Below, 27 T cell receptor beta chains from the same sample are listed, as sequenced in a study of T cell responses to AZD1222 COVID-19 vaccine. The table came from immunoSEQ multiplex PCR; TCRdb's copy has only in-frame clones and leaves some out. The profile shows about 150,000 clones, about 90% of them singletons. The source material was peripheral blood, sampled on day 0 of AZD1222 vaccination. The source is an adult in good health.

The V and J genes are TRBV5-1 and TRBJ1-1, with TRBD1 as a possible D gene (5 bases). Trimming removed 7 bases at V and 9 bases at J, with 22 bases between. Germline CDR1 is SGHRS and CDR2 is YFSETQ. CDR3 length equals 14 residues. The CDR3 DNA is TGCGCCAGCCGACCCTTCCCGTCGTTGGGACAAGCTTTCTTT. Translated, it gives CASRPFPSLGQAFF. Full variable domain (outside the CDR3, taken from reference TRBV5-1 and TRBJ1-1): KAGVTQTPRYLIKTRGQQVTLSCSPISGHRSVSWYQQTPGQGLQFLFEYFSETQRNKGNFPGRFSGRQFSNSRSEMNVSTLELGDSALYLCASRPFPSLGQAFFGQGTRLTVV.

The V gene is TRBV19, the J gene TRBJ2-1; 10 nucleotides match TRBD2. The germline V gene encodes CDR1 LNHDA and CDR2 SQIVND (reference sequence). The CDR3 has 20 amino acids. The trim removed 3 bases at V and 0 bases at J, leaving 14 bases unmatched. CDR3 nucleotides: TGTGCCAGTAGTATCTCCGGGGGACTAGCGCAAAGCACCTCCTACAATGAGCAGTTCTTC. This encodes CASSISGGLAQSTSYNEQFF.

This clone was detected only once. V is TRBV28 and J is TRBJ1-2; D remains ambiguous. The CDR3 is made up of 13 amino acids. Looked up from germline, CDR1 is MDHEN and CDR2 is SYDVKM. Trimming left V 10 bases short and J 2 bases short, with 14 bases between. The CDR3 sequence is CATVAGTNYGYTF. The CDR3, as DNA: TGTGCCACTGTAGCAGGAACCAACTATGGCTACACCTTC.

The CDR3: CASSLDPASGRAVGLGIQYF. CDR3 DNA sequence: TGTGCCAGCAGCTTAGATCCGGCAAGCGGGAGGGCCGTAGGGCTAGGCATTCAGTACTTC. The chain uses TRBV11-2 and TRBJ2-4; 10 nucleotides agree with TRBD2. The CDR3 spans 20 residues. CDR1 is SGHAT, CDR2 FQNNGV, per germline. With 0 bases clipped from V and 9 bases from J, the junction kept 20 bases outside the gene matches.

This chain uses TRBV7-2 with TRBJ2-7; TRBD1 matches at 8 bases. V gave up 8 bases and J gave up 5 bases; unmatched junction bases: 23. This CDR3 contains 18 residues. Germline lookup yields CDR1 SGHTA and CDR2 FQGNSA. The CDR3 region has the DNA TGTGCCAGCGGAGCTTATAATGTGGCGGGCACCAGGGGGCACGAGCAGTACTTC. Protein: CASGAYNVAGTRGHEQYF.

The chain carries TRBV5-1 and TRBJ2-7, with 9 bases identical to TRBD1. In germline, CDR1 is SGHRS, CDR2 YFSETQ. CDR3 size: 15 residues. Germline trimming cut 4 bases from V and 0 bases from J; bases unmatched to any gene: 5. CDR3 sequence (DNA): TGCGCCAGCAGCCCCTGGACAGGGGCCTCCTACGAGCAGTACTTC. This sequence encodes CASSPWTGASYEQYF.

This clone was counted only a few times. V gene TRBV10-1 combines with J gene TRBJ1-5, with a tentative D call TRBD1 (5 bases). Germline V gene data show CDR1 as WNHNN and CDR2 as SYGVQD (reference sequence). The CDR3 covers 14 residues. The V end lost 8 bases, the J end lost 2 bases, and 13 bases lay between the germline ends. The CDR3 sequence is CASPFGGGNQPQHF. The CDR3 DNA is TGCGCCAGCCCATTCGGAGGGGGCAATCAGCCCCAGCATTTT.

This sequence joins TRBV23-1 and TRBJ2-7; D ambiguous. TRBV23-1 is identified as an open reading frame with a role that is uncertain. V lost 0 bases and J 3 bases, leaving 12 bases between the germline ends. This CDR3 has 15 amino acids. The DNA for the CDR3 is TGCGCCAGCAGTCAATCGGTAGGACGGAGCTACGAGCAGTACTTC. Protein: CASSQSVGRSYEQYF.

The chain has TRBV4-3 and TRBJ1-2, with 10 positions matching TRBD1. The germline V gene has CDR1 LGHNA and CDR2 YSLEER. The CDR3 totals 15 residues. V lost 2 bases to trimming and J lost 8 bases; unmatched junction nucleotides: 8. The CDR3 spells CASSQRQGASMGYTF. The CDR3 DNA sequence: TGCGCCAGCAGCCAACGACAGGGGGCTTCTATGGGCTACACCTTC.

The rearrangement joins TRBV27 to TRBJ2-2; TRBD1 matches at 9 bases. This CDR3 spans 14 amino acids. V gave up 6 bases and J gave up 7 bases; unmatched junction bases: 6. Germline CDR1 and CDR2: MNHEY and SMNVEV (reference sequence). In DNA form, the CDR3 reads TGTGCCAGCAGAGAGGGACAGGGCCACGGGGAGCTGTTTTTT. Amino acid sequence: CASREGQGHGELFF.

The rearrangement links TRBV3-1 (or the pseudogene TRBV3-2) to TRBJ2-7; 10 bases fit TRBD1. Germline V CDR1 and CDR2: LGHDT, YNNKEL (reference sequence). The ends lost 5 bases at V and 3 bases at J; junction bases unmatched: 10. The CDR3 contains 16 residues. CDR3 residues: CASSMFRDRGLYEQYF. The CDR3 coding sequence is TGTGCCAGCAGCATGTTCCGGGACAGGGGCCTCTACGAGCAGTACTTC.

The CDR3 region is CASSPQDSLGGELFF. In DNA form, the CDR3 reads TGTGCCAGCTCACCGCAGGACAGCTTGGGCGGGGAGCTGTTTTTT. The chain couples TRBV18 to TRBJ2-2; possibly TRBD1 for D (6 bases). V gave up 3 bases and J gave up 7 bases, with 15 bases separating them. Germline V CDR1 and CDR2: KGHSH, LQKENI. The length of the CDR3 is 15 residues.

The V gene is TRBV4-2, the J gene TRBJ1-2, with no clear D. Looked up from germline, CDR1 is LGHNA and CDR2 is YNFKEQ. The V end was cut by 4 bases, the J end by 3 bases, with 9 bases between. The CDR3 covers 13 residues. The CDR3 loop reads CASSPVTDYGYTF. CDR3 nucleotides: TGTGCCAGCAGCCCAGTCACGGACTATGGCTACACCTTC.

This chain connects TRBV28 to TRBJ1-1, with D hard to call. Trimming stripped 5 bases from V and 5 bases from J, with 6 bases between. The CDR3 length is 11 residues. CDR1 is MDHEN and CDR2 is SYDVKM in the germline V gene. The CDR3: CASSLFTEAFF. CDR3 coding DNA: TGTGCCAGCAGTCTTTTTACTGAAGCTTTCTTT.

The count of this clone is one. V usage is TRBV11-2 and J usage is TRBJ1-1; no clear D. CDR1 and CDR2 from the germline V gene are SGHAT and FQNNGV. V lost 5 bases and J 8 bases, leaving 9 bases between the germline ends. The CDR3 consists of 11 residues. DNA of the CDR3: TGTGCCAGCAGCGTACTAGGAGAAGCTTTCTTT. It translates to CASSVLGEAFF.

The chain is built from TRBV27 and TRBJ1-2; TRBD1 is a possible D gene (5 bases). The CDR3 consists of 12 residues. Germline CDR1 and CDR2: MNHEY and SMNVEV (reference sequence). Trimming shortened V by 5 bases and J by 4 bases, and 8 bases separated the two germline ends. The CDR3 loop is CASSPQGYGYTF. The CDR3 bases are TGTGCCAGCAGTCCCCAGGGCTATGGCTACACCTTC.

This clone was recorded only once. Other DNA sequences in this sample translate to the same CDR3. This rearrangement joins TRBV24-1 to TRBJ1-2, with D hard to call. The CDR3 length is 12 residues. V was shortened by 4 bases and J by 4 bases, with 6 bases between the two germline ends. From germline, CDR1 is KGHDR and CDR2 SFDVKD. The CDR3 is CATSEGGYGYTF. In DNA, the CDR3 is TGTGCCACCAGTGAGGGTGGCTATGGCTACACCTTC.

This clone was counted a few times. The chain employs TRBV11-2 and TRBJ2-7, with D perhaps TRBD1 (6 bases). The CDR3 runs 14 residues. With 5 bases removed from V and 0 bases from J, the gap between germline ends came to 11 bases. The V gene's germline CDR1 is SGHAT and CDR2 FQNNGV. The CDR3 reads CASSRDRNSYEQYF. DNA of the CDR3: TGTGCCAGCAGCCGAGACAGGAACTCCTACGAGCAGTACTTC. Full variable domain (rest looked up from reference TRBV11-2 and TRBJ2-7): EAGVAQSPRYKIIEKRQSVAFWCNPISGHATLYWYQQILGQGPKLLIQFQNNGVVDDSQLPKDRFSAERLKGVDSTLKIQPAKLEDSAVYLCASSRDRNSYEQYFGPGTRLTVT.

V and J are TRBV7-8 and TRBJ2-1; D possibly corresponds to TRBD2 (6 bases). This CDR3 is built from 16 residues. V shed 4 bases and J shed 5 bases, with 18 bases lying between them. From germline, CDR1 is SGHVS and CDR2 FQNEAQ. CDR3 residues: CASSSQLGEANNEQFF. The CDR3 DNA is TGTGCCAGCAGCTCTCAGTTGGGGGAGGCCAACAATGAGCAGTTCTTC. The full variable domain, with the rest looked up from reference TRBV7-8 and TRBJ2-1, is GAGVSQSPRYKVAKRGQDVALRCDPISGHVSLFWYQQALGQGPEFLTYFQNEAQLDKSGLPSDRFFAERPEGSVSTLKIQRTQQEDSAVYLCASSSQLGEANNEQFFGPGTRLTVL.

The rearrangement uses TRBV27 and TRBJ2-6, with D unresolved. Looked up from germline, CDR1 is MNHEY and CDR2 is SMNVEV (reference sequence). The CDR3 loop spans 14 amino acids. V lost 5 bases and J 0 bases, leaving 5 bases between the germline ends. Written as DNA, the CDR3 is TGTGCCAGCAGTGCCTTCTCTGGGGCCAACGTCCTGACTTTC. It codes for CASSAFSGANVLTF.

The CDR3 DNA follows: TGTGCCAGCAGCCTCCGACAGAGCAGCTCCTACGAGCAGTACTTC. Its protein product is CASSLRQSSSYEQYF. The chain combines TRBV7-2 with TRBJ2-7; tentatively, D is TRBD1 (5 bases). CDR3 length: 15 residues. From germline, CDR1 is SGHTA and CDR2 FQGNSA. V shed 5 bases and J shed 0 bases, with 14 bases lying between them. The whole variable domain, remainder taken from reference TRBV7-2 and TRBJ2-7, is GAGVSQSPSNKVTEKGKDVELRCDPISGHTALYWYRQSLGQGLEFLIYFQGNSAPDKSGLPSDRFSAERTGGSVSTLTIQRTQQEDSAVYLCASSLRQSSSYEQYFGPGTRLTVT.

The chain combines TRBV28 with TRBJ1-6; D may be TRBD1 (6 bases). The CDR3 sequence is 16 residues long. CDR1 and CDR2 from the germline V gene are MDHEN and SYDVKM. The V and J ends lost 6 bases and 6 bases respectively, with 18 bases between them. CDR3 DNA: TGTGCCAGCAGCCAAAGGGGGGGTCAGATTAATTCACCCCTCCACTTT. Its protein is CASSQRGGQINSPLHF.

The rearrangement uses TRBV25-1 and TRBJ1-6; D unclear. The ends were cut back, 0 bases at V and 4 bases at J, with 7 bases in the middle. CDR3 length equals 15 residues. Germline loops: CDR1 MGHDK, CDR2 SYGVNS. DNA for the CDR3: TGTGCCAGCAGTGAATATTCGGTATATAATTCACCCCTCCACTTT. Residues: CASSEYSVYNSPLHF.

J is TRBJ1-2 and V is TRBV27; D is undetermined. This CDR3 has 15 amino acids. Germline V gene sequence: CDR1 MNHEY, CDR2 SMNVEV (reference sequence). With 3 bases removed from V and 3 bases from J, the gap between germline ends came to 14 bases. CDR3 amino acids: CASSFQFGSYYGYTF. CDR3 coding DNA: TGTGCCAGCAGTTTCCAATTCGGGAGCTACTATGGCTACACCTTC.

The chain joins TRBV3-1 (or the pseudogene TRBV3-2) to TRBJ2-7; D is perhaps TRBD1 (6 bases). Looked up from germline, CDR1 is LGHDT and CDR2 is YNNKEL (reference sequence). CDR3 size: 12 residues. V was cut by 4 bases and J by 4 bases, with 8 bases left in between. Here the CDR3 reads CASSLRGYEQYF. CDR3 in DNA: TGTGCCAGCAGCCTCAGGGGATACGAGCAGTACTTC.

The table lists this clone with a few counts. The rearrangement links TRBV30 to TRBJ1-2; no clear D. Between the trimmed V and J ends, which lost 0 bases and 0 bases, there was a span of 8 bases. Germline values: CDR1 GTSNPN, CDR2 SVGIG (reference sequence). The CDR3 length is 14 residues. This chain's CDR3 is CAWSVLGANYGYTF. The CDR3 region has the DNA TGTGCCTGGAGTGTACTTGGGGCTAACTATGGCTACACCTTC.

V and J are TRBV11-2 and TRBJ2-1; 10 bases are a match to TRBD2. This CDR3 region has 17 residues. CDR1 is SGHAT and CDR2 is FQNNGV in the germline V gene. The V and J ends lost 0 bases and 8 bases, in that order; junction bases with no gene match: 10. CDR3 loop: CASSLDRAGGSYDEQFF. The CDR3 DNA reads as TGTGCCAGCAGCTTAGATAGAGCGGGAGGGTCTTACGATGAGCAGTTCTTC.